What follows are 6 T cell receptor beta chains derived from one specimen sequenced in a study of OX40 agonist ivuxolimab in advanced cancers. TCRdb's copy holds only in-frame clones and misses some; the assay was immunoSEQ multiplex PCR. The data contain fewer than 65,000 clones, 87% of them singletons. The sample was CD4+ or CD8+ T cells sorted from blood, taken in a trial of the OX40 agonist ivuxolimab. Source of these receptors: an adult with an advanced solid tumor such as melanoma, head and neck, liver or kidney cancer.

The V call is TRBV19, the J call TRBJ2-4; D is ambiguous. From germline, CDR1 is LNHDA and CDR2 SQIVND (reference sequence). V was shortened by 0 bases and J by 6 bases, with 12 bases between the two germline ends. This CDR3 comprises 15 residues. CDR3 sequence: CASSIDRSQRNIQYF. The DNA of the CDR3 is TGTGCCAGTAGTATAGATCGAAGTCAGCGAAACATTCAGTACTTC.

This clone has just one count. The chain carries TRBV19 and TRBJ2-5; weak D call: TRBD2 (5 bases). The CDR3 totals 14 residues. Trimming shortened V by 3 bases and J by 3 bases, and 11 bases separated the two germline ends. Germline values: CDR1 LNHDA, CDR2 SQIVND (reference sequence). Written as DNA, the CDR3 is TGTGCCAGTAGTATCCGGGATCGAAAAGAGACCCAGTACTTC. Its protein product is CASSIRDRKETQYF.

The V call is TRBV6-5, the J call TRBJ1-5; D is uncertain. V lost 8 bases, J lost 5 bases, and 13 bases lay in between. This CDR3 contains 13 residues. CDR1 and CDR2 from the germline V gene are MNHEY and SVGAGI. CDR3 loop: CASSRDRHQPQHF. CDR3 sequence (DNA): TGTGCCAGCTCAAGAGACCGACATCAGCCCCAGCATTTT.

The genes are TRBV5-4 and TRBJ2-3, with TRBD2 matching 11 bases. The V segment lost 3 bases and the J segment 0 bases; nucleotides outside the gene matches: 3. The V gene's germline CDR1 is SGHNT and CDR2 YYREEE (reference sequence). The CDR3 has 16 residues. This chain's CDR3 is CASSSLAGASTDTQYF. For the CDR3, the DNA is TGTGCCAGCAGCTCACTAGCGGGAGCTAGCACAGATACGCAGTATTTT. Supplemented by reference TRBV5-4 and TRBJ2-3, the full variable domain reads ETGVTQSPTHLIKTRGQQVTLRCSSQSGHNTVSWYQQALGQGPQFIFQYYREEENGRGNFPPRFSGLQFPNYSSELNVNALELDDSALYLCASSSLAGASTDTQYFGPGTRLTVL.

The chain joins TRBV2 to TRBJ1-6, with 7 bases matching TRBD1. Losses at the gene ends were 6 bases for V and 10 bases for J; bases not matched to a gene: 9. Germline lookup yields CDR1 SNHLY and CDR2 FYNNEI. The CDR3 is 14 residues long. CDR3 DNA: TGTGCCAGCAGGGCAGGTCCCAGGGGGTCACCCCTCCACTTT. It yields the protein CASRAGPRGSPLHF.

V is TRBV15 and J is TRBJ2-7; D gene ambiguous. The CDR3 loop spans 14 amino acids. Trimming pared 1 base from V and 6 bases from J, leaving 13 bases between. CDR1 is LNHNV, CDR2 YYDKDF, per germline (reference sequence). CDR3 bases: TGTGCCACCAGCAGAGGGCTAGTAGGTTTCGAGCAGTACTTC. Translated, it gives CATSRGLVGFEQYF.